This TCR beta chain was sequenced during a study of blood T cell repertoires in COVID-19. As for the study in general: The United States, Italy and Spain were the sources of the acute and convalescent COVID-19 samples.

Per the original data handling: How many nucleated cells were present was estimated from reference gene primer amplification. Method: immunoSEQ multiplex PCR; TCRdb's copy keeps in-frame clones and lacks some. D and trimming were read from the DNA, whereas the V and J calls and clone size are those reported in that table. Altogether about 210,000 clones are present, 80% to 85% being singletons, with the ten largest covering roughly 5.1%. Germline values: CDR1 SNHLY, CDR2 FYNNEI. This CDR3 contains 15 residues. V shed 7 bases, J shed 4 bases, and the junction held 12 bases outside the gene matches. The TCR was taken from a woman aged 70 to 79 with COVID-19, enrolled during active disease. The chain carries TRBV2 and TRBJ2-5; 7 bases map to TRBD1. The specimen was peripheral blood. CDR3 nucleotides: TGTGCCAGCATGCGTCGAGTGTCAGGGGGAGAGACCCAGTACTTC. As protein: CASMRRVSGGETQYF.